Below are 21 T cell receptor beta chains sequenced from a single sample in a study of beta chain features in type 1 diabetes (dated by TCRdb to the late 2010s). The library relied on the immunoSEQ multiplex PCR assay. The entire isolated RNA was reverse transcribed using the High Capacity cDNA Reverse Transcription Kit, and thus expressed TCRB transcripts were sequenced. TCRdb took this table from immuneACCESS and kept in-frame rearrangements with V and J called. Such tables lack part of the clones; where checked against another copy, unresolved V genes explain under half of the gap, and the rest is unexplained. The sample table lists approximately 470,000 clones, around 28% of them with a count of one. 0.06% to 0.07% of the sample comes from the top ten. Sequenced material: naive CD4+ T cells from blood. This sample's cell subset or site label indicates: true naive CD4+ T cells. Source of these receptors: a man between 18 and 29 years old in good health.

This chain uses TRBV5-4 with TRBJ2-3; 9 nucleotides align to TRBD2. Germline CDR1 is SGHNT and CDR2 is YYREEE (reference sequence). Trimming cost V 4 bases and J 4 bases; bases outside gene matches: 7. This CDR3 is built from 15 residues. The CDR3 nucleotides are TGTGCCAGCAGCACGGCAGCGGGAGGCCCAGATACGCAGTATTTT. It yields the protein CASSTAAGGPDTQYF.

In this sample, this clone turned up a few times. CDR3 residues: CASSPRTGTDTQYF. CDR3 nucleotides: TGTGCCAGCAGCCCGCGGACAGGGACGGATACGCAGTATTTT. The rearrangement uses TRBV4-2 and TRBJ2-3; 8 nucleotides agree with TRBD1. The CDR3 has 14 amino acids. Germline lookup yields CDR1 LGHNA and CDR2 YNFKEQ. The V segment lost 4 bases and the J segment 6 bases; nucleotides outside the gene matches: 6.

This chain connects TRBV30 to TRBJ1-5; tentatively, D is TRBD1 (6 bases). V lost 2 bases and J 4 bases, leaving 12 bases between the germline ends. This CDR3 has 14 residues. CDR1 and CDR2 (germline): GTSNPN, SVGIG (reference sequence). CDR3 region: CAWSQGQRNQPQHF. The CDR3 region has the DNA TGTGCCTGGAGTCAAGGACAGAGAAATCAGCCCCAGCATTTT.

CDR3 region: CASSDPGQGFGEQYF. The CDR3 DNA sequence: TGTGCCAGCAGCGACCCAGGACAGGGTTTCGGCGAGCAGTACTTC. The chain links TRBV7-9 to TRBJ2-7; TRBD1 matches at 8 bases. CDR1 SEHNR and CDR2 FQNEAQ come from the germline V gene (reference sequence). J gave up 6 bases and V 5 bases, and 12 bases lay outside the gene matches. CDR3 length: 15 residues. The full variable domain, rest sourced from reference TRBV7-9 and TRBJ2-7, is DTGVSQNPRHKITKRGQNVTFRCDPISEHNRLYWYRQTLGQGPEFLTYFQNEAQLEKSRLLSDRFSAERPKGSFSTLEIQRTEQGDSAMYLCASSDPGQGFGEQYFGPGTRLTVT.

The chain employs TRBV30 and TRBJ2-2; possibly TRBD2 for D (6 bases). The V end lost 0 bases, the J end lost 2 bases, and 13 bases lay between the germline ends. The germline CDR1 and CDR2 sequences are GTSNPN and SVGIG (reference sequence). The CDR3 length is 16 residues. CDR3 sequence: CAWSVGLAFNTGELFF. The CDR3 nucleotides read TGTGCCTGGAGTGTAGGTCTAGCGTTCAACACCGGGGAGCTGTTTTTT.

This clone was counted between two and nine times. This chain links TRBV27 with TRBJ2-7; D is unresolved. Germline CDR1 reads MNHEY; CDR2 reads SMNVEV (reference sequence). The CDR3 has 10 residues. V lost 5 bases and J 7 bases, leaving 6 bases between the germline ends. DNA of the CDR3: TGTGCCAGCAGTGTAGAGGAGCAGTACTTC. Translation: CASSVEEQYF.

The V and J genes are TRBV25-1 and TRBJ1-1, with a tentative D call TRBD1 (5 bases). V gave up 0 bases and J gave up 3 bases, with 11 bases separating them. In germline, CDR1 is MGHDK, CDR2 SYGVNS. This CDR3 is built from 15 residues. The CDR3 nucleotides read TGTGCCAGCAGTGAATATGGGAGGGGACACACTGAAGCTTTCTTT. This gives the protein CASSEYGRGHTEAFF.

This clone was counted a few times. Different DNA sequences within this sample yield the same CDR3. V and J are TRBV29-1 and TRBJ2-6, with D tentatively TRBD2 (5 bases). The germline gives CDR1 SQVTM, CDR2 ANQGSEA. The CDR3 runs to 16 residues. V was clipped by 1 base and J by 2 bases, with 12 bases between them. The CDR3 loop reads CSVEGRGYTGANVLTF. CDR3 DNA sequence: TGCAGCGTTGAAGGGCGAGGGTATACTGGGGCCAACGTCCTGACTTTC.

The chain uses TRBV7-9 and TRBJ2-5; D is unresolved. The ends were cut back, 5 bases at V and 1 base at J, with 14 bases in the middle. This CDR3 spans 15 amino acids. The germline V gene has CDR1 SEHNR and CDR2 FQNEAQ (reference sequence). The CDR3 protein is CASSLPLQFQETQYF. The CDR3 DNA follows: TGTGCCAGCAGCCTCCCTTTACAATTCCAAGAGACCCAGTACTTC.

This clone was seen more than once but under ten times. This chain uses TRBV9 with TRBJ2-4; D is undetermined. Trimming cost V 2 bases and J 7 bases, with 13 bases left between them. This CDR3 is 14 amino acids long. Germline values: CDR1 SGDLS, CDR2 YYNGEE. CDR3 DNA: TGTGCCAGCAGCGTCGGTCAATTGGGGAACATTCAGTACTTC. This gives the protein CASSVGQLGNIQYF.

This clone has only a few counts. This chain uses TRBV4-2 with TRBJ2-3, with D perhaps TRBD1 (6 bases). The CDR3 contains 17 residues. Germline V gene sequence: CDR1 LGHNA, CDR2 YNFKEQ. Trimming took off 0 bases at V and 4 bases at J, with 17 bases between the two ends. The CDR3 here is CASSQDIRVGGADTQYF. DNA of the CDR3: TGTGCCAGCAGCCAAGATATCAGGGTAGGGGGTGCAGATACGCAGTATTTT.

To note about this clone: The same CDR3 can be traced to other DNA sequences in this sample. The chain joins TRBV20-1 to TRBJ2-7; D call uncertain. This CDR3 comprises 11 residues. The germline V gene encodes CDR1 DFQATT and CDR2 SNEGSKA (reference sequence). The germline V and J ends were trimmed by 1 base and 5 bases, with 6 bases remaining between them. The CDR3 is CSARAGNEQYF. CDR3 coding DNA: TGCAGTGCTAGAGCGGGCAACGAGCAGTACTTC.

The table lists this clone with a few counts. The CDR3 is CASSGPHGTQETQYF. The CDR3 DNA reads TGCGCCAGCAGCGGTCCGCACGGGACACAAGAGACCCAGTACTTC. The rearrangement uses TRBV4-1 and TRBJ2-5, with a possible D match to TRBD1 (6 bases). Germline V lookup: CDR1 MGHRA, CDR2 YSYEKL. CDR3 length: 15 residues. Trimming left V 5 bases short and J 2 bases short, with 15 bases between.

The genes are TRBV5-1 and TRBJ2-7; no reliable D call. Trimming cost V 5 bases and J 2 bases, with 17 bases left between them. Germline V gene sequence: CDR1 SGHRS, CDR2 YFSETQ. The CDR3 runs 15 residues. Here the CDR3 DNA reads TGCGCCAGCAGAATGGCTCTCGCGTCCCCCTACGAGCAGTACTTC. Translated: CASRMALASPYEQYF.

The rearrangement uses TRBV10-3 and TRBJ2-3; 13 bases fit TRBD2. The CDR3 runs 17 residues. Germline V gives CDR1 ENHRY, CDR2 SYGVKD. Germline trimming cut 0 bases from V and 1 base from J; bases unmatched to any gene: 1. The CDR3 DNA sequence: TGTGCCATCAGTGAGTCCACTAGCGGGAGGGGCACAGATACGCAGTATTTT. Protein product: CAISESTSGRGTDTQYF.

The chain couples TRBV7-3 to TRBJ2-7; 9 bases align to TRBD2. From germline, CDR1 is SGHTA and CDR2 FQGTGA. The CDR3 covers 16 residues. V shed 0 bases, J shed 1 base, and the junction held 4 bases outside the gene matches. This chain's CDR3 is CASSLTGSGRSYEQYF. In DNA form, the CDR3 reads TGTGCCAGCAGCTTAACTGGTAGCGGGAGATCCTACGAGCAGTACTTC. The full variable domain, rest sourced from reference TRBV7-3 and TRBJ2-7, is GAGVSQTPSNKVTEKGKYVELRCDPISGHTALYWYRQSLGQGPEFLIYFQGTGAADDSGLPNDRFFAVRPEGSVSTLKIQRTERGDSAVYLCASSLTGSGRSYEQYFGPGTRLTVT.

This clone was seen more than once but under ten times. The V call is TRBV30, the J call TRBJ2-7; possibly TRBD1 for D (6 bases). Trimming took off 1 base at V and 0 bases at J, with 10 bases between the two ends. In germline, CDR1 is GTSNPN, CDR2 SVGIG (reference sequence). This CDR3 spans 14 amino acids. This CDR3 reads CAWSGLDSSYEQYF. The CDR3 DNA reads TGTGCCTGGAGTGGGCTGGACAGCTCCTACGAGCAGTACTTC.

This clone was detected a few times. This chain uses TRBV5-6 with TRBJ2-6, with no clear D. This CDR3 spans 15 amino acids. Germline V gene lookup returns CDR1 SGHDT and CDR2 YYEEEE. The ends were cut back, 2 bases at V and 0 bases at J, with 6 bases in the middle. This chain's CDR3 is CASSFKVSGANVLTF. CDR3 DNA: TGTGCCAGCAGCTTTAAAGTCTCTGGGGCCAACGTCCTGACTTTC.

This sequence joins TRBV29-1 and TRBJ2-2, with 9 bases matching TRBD2. Germline V gene lookup returns CDR1 SQVTM and CDR2 ANQGSEA. V shed 7 bases, J shed 5 bases, and the junction held 11 bases outside the gene matches. This CDR3 is built from 15 residues. This CDR3 reads CSAVLSGSGTGELFF. CDR3 sequence (DNA): TGCAGCGCTGTGCTTAGCGGGAGTGGAACCGGGGAGCTGTTTTTT.

A few counts support this clone. This sequence joins TRBV11-2 and TRBJ2-2; D remains ambiguous. Trimming removed 5 bases at V and 0 bases at J, with 13 bases between. Germline CDR1 SGHAT, CDR2 FQNNGV. The CDR3 sequence is 16 residues long. CDR3 protein: CASSPVIVPNTGELFF. In DNA, the CDR3 is TGTGCCAGCAGCCCCGTTATAGTACCGAACACCGGGGAGCTGTTTTTT.

This sequence joins TRBV15 and TRBJ2-2; tentative D call: TRBD2 (6 bases). Germline-derived CDR1 and CDR2 are LNHNV and YYDKDF (reference sequence). The V end was cut by 3 bases, the J end by 5 bases, with 10 bases between. This CDR3 contains 14 residues. The CDR3 sequence: CATSSPLATGELFF. In DNA, the CDR3 is TGTGCCACCAGCAGCCCCCTAGCGACCGGGGAGCTGTTTTTT.